A selection of T cell receptor beta chains follows, all from one sample in a study of human T cells and chemical hapten exposure. Using its own MiXCR run on the RACE reads, TCRdb lists one record per CDR3 protein. The data contain more than 250,000 distinct CDR3 sequences, about 8.1% of them singletons. The sample consisted of whole blood, taken in connection with sensitization to the hapten diphenylcyclopropenone (DPC). The receptors were sampled from a woman in her thirties or forties with alopecia areata. Some clones in this sample may be carry-over from other donors' samples. Both conserved end residues are part of each CDR3. The order of the fields is clone size, J gene, V gene, D gene, CDR3 DNA, CDR3 protein. A D gene is named only where the DNA matches it firmly. Only some rows state a clone size, as once, few, many or a class for expanded clones.

NA | TRBJ1-1 | TRBV12-3/TRBV12-4 | NA | TGTGCCAGCAGTTTACGGCCGCGGGCTGAAGCTTTCTTT | CASSLRPRAEAFF
NA | TRBJ2-3 | TRBV29-1 | NA | TGCAGCGTTGAAGATCATGGGAGGTCCACAGATACGCAGTATTTT | CSVEDHGRSTDTQYF
NA | TRBJ1-1 | TRBV7-2 | NA | TGTGCCAGCAGCTTAGCGGAGGGGCTAAACACTGAAGCTTTCTTT | CASSLAEGLNTEAFF
few | TRBJ1-6 | TRBV6-4 | NA | TGTGCCAGCCCAGGGAGTCTTAATTCACCCCTCCACTTT | CASPGSLNSPLHF
many | TRBJ2-1 | TRBV5-1 | NA | TGCGCCAGCAGCCTACAGGGAAGGACTGAGCAGTTCTTC | CASSLQGRTEQFF
many | TRBJ2-7 | TRBV3-1 | NA | TGTGCCAGCAGCCTACGGGGGGCGCTTGGCGAGCAGTACTTC | CASSLRGALGEQYF
few | TRBJ2-6 | TRBV7-2 | NA | TGTGCCAGCAGCTTACCCCTTGGTTCTGGGGCCAACGTCCTGACTTTC | CASSLPLGSGANVLTF
NA | TRBJ1-1 | TRBV4-2 | NA | TGTGCCAGCAGCCAAGTTGCGGGGATTGAAGCTTTCTTT | CASSQVAGIEAFF
many | TRBJ2-7 | TRBV18 | NA | TGTGCCAGCTCACCGGACAGTAGCTCCTACGAGCAGTACTTC | CASSPDSSSYEQYF
NA | TRBJ2-7 | TRBV5-1 | TRBD2 | TGCGCCAGCAGCACCCAGGTAGCGGTTGGGAGGGCATCCTACGAGCAGTACTTC | CASSTQVAVGRASYEQYF
many | TRBJ2-3 | TRBV7-2 | TRBD2 | TGTGCCAGCAGCCCCCGGACTAGCGGGACGGATACGCAGTATTTT | CASSPRTSGTDTQYF
few | TRBJ2-7 | TRBV6-5 | TRBD1 | TGTGCCAGCAGAACTTCAGGGGGCGCGTTAGAGCAGTACTTC | CASRTSGGALEQYF
NA | TRBJ2-7 | TRBV6-2/TRBV6-3 | NA | TGTGCCAGCAGTTACCCAAGGACTGGGGGTGAGCAGTACTTC | CASSYPRTGGEQYF
many | TRBJ2-7 | TRBV25-1 | TRBD1 | TGTGCCAGCAGTAGGACAGGGGAATCCTACGAGCAGTACTTC | CASSRTGESYEQYF
NA | TRBJ2-2 | TRBV4-3 | TRBD1 | TGCGCCAGCAGCCAAGATAGGACAGGTTACACCGGGGAGCTGTTTTTT | CASSQDRTGYTGELFF
few | TRBJ2-5 | TRBV5-1 | TRBD2 | TGCGCCAGCAGCCTCGGGACCCTTACCGGGAGGGCCGAGACCCAGTACTTC | CASSLGTLTGRAETQYF
NA | TRBJ1-4 | TRBV10-3 | TRBD1 | TGTGCCATCAGCAAGGGACAGGGGGCAACTAATGAAAAACTGTTTTTT | CAISKGQGATNEKLFF
few | TRBJ2-7 | TRBV28 | NA | TGTGCCAGCAGTTTATTTGGGAGCTCCTACGAGCAGTACTTC | CASSLFGSSYEQYF
NA | TRBJ2-3 | TRBV10-3 | NA | TGTGCCATCAGTGAGACTGGGACGGGCTACCTCGGGGGCACAGATACGCAGTATTTT | CAISETGTGYLGGTDTQYF
many | TRBJ2-3 | TRBV12-3/TRBV12-4 | TRBD1 | TGTGCCAGCAGTTCAGGACAGGGCGTCCTCACAGATACGCAGTATTTT | CASSSGQGVLTDTQYF
NA | TRBJ2-1 | TRBV28 | TRBD2 | TGTGCCAGCAGCTCAGAAGGGACTACAAGAGAGCAGTTCTTC | CASSSEGTTREQFF
NA | TRBJ2-3 | TRBV12-5 | NA | TGTGCTAGTGGTCCGGAAGGGCTAGCACTCACAGATACGCAGTATTTT | CASGPEGLALTDTQYF
few | TRBJ2-7 | TRBV7-6 | TRBD2 | TGTGCCAGCAGCTTATTTCGCGGGAGGGCCTCCCACGAGCAGTACTTC | CASSLFRGRASHEQYF
many | TRBJ1-3 | TRBV29-1 | NA | TGCAGCGTTTGGGCCGGGACCCGCTCTGGAAACACCATATATTTT | CSVWAGTRSGNTIYF
NA | TRBJ2-5 | TRBV27 | TRBD2 | TGTGCCAGCAGTTCCCGGACTAGAGGGGCGGAGACCCAGTACTTC | CASSSRTRGAETQYF
few | TRBJ1-2 | TRBV4-3 | TRBD1 | TGCGCCAGCAGCCAAGAGACAGGGCGTTATAACTATGGCTACACCTTC | CASSQETGRYNYGYTF
few | TRBJ2-4 | TRBV14 | TRBD2 | TGTGCCAGCAGCCAGGGGGGACTAGCACTCAACATTCAGTACTTC | CASSQGGLALNIQYF
NA | TRBJ2-3 | TRBV6-5 | NA | TGTGCCAGCAGCCGGATAACGATGCCCGATACGCAGTATTTT | CASSRITMPDTQYF
few | TRBJ1-2 | TRBV14 | TRBD1 | TGTGCCAGCAGCCAAGGAGGCACAGGGGGTGTCTATGGCTACACCTTC | CASSQGGTGGVYGYTF
few | TRBJ2-2 | TRBV29-1 | TRBD2 | TGCAGCGTTAAATCGGTGACGGGGGGTATCGGGGAGCTGTTTTTT | CSVKSVTGGIGELFF
few | TRBJ2-1 | TRBV20-1 | NA | TGCAGTGCTAGAGATCTTGGGTCAGGCATATACAATGAGCAGTTCTTC | CSARDLGSGIYNEQFF
NA | TRBJ1-5 | TRBV15 | NA | TGTGCCACCAACAGAGATCCGATGACTTATAGCAATCAGCCCCAGCATTTT | CATNRDPMTYSNQPQHF
NA | TRBJ2-1 | TRBV28 | NA | TGTGCCAGCAGTAGGGTAGGGGCGTTCGGGCAGTTCTTC | CASSRVGAFGQFF
NA | TRBJ2-7 | TRBV20-1 | NA | TGCAGTGCTATGCCAACAGGTCGAGCAGCCTACGAGCAGTACTTC | CSAMPTGRAAYEQYF
NA | TRBJ2-5 | TRBV4-1 | NA | TGCGCCAGCAGCCAAGATAGGTCGAGACTAGGGGAGACCCAGTACTTC | CASSQDRSRLGETQYF
NA | TRBJ1-6 | TRBV7-2 | NA | TGTGCCAGCAGCCCAAGACTGGATTCACCCCTCCACTTT | CASSPRLDSPLHF
NA | TRBJ2-7 | TRBV7-9 | TRBD2 | TGTGCCAGCAGGATTCTGGTGGGAGGGCCTTACGAGCAGTACTTC | CASRILVGGPYEQYF
NA | TRBJ2-4 | TRBV20-1 | NA | TGCAGTGCTACTAGGGCGGAAAACATTCAGTACTTC | CSATRAENIQYF
many | TRBJ2-3 | TRBV12-3/TRBV12-4 | TRBD2 | TGTGCCAGCAGTCCCGATAGCGGGCGGGCTGGAGATACGCAGTATTTT | CASSPDSGRAGDTQYF
NA | TRBJ2-1 | TRBV28 | NA | TGTGCCAGCCGCCGGTCCCTTATAGCGGCCGTTTACAATGAGCAGTTCTTC | CASRRSLIAAVYNEQFF
NA | TRBJ2-1 | TRBV20-1 | TRBD2 | TGCAGACCCGGGAGGGGACCGGGGGACTACAATGAGCAGTTCTTC | CRPGRGPGDYNEQFF
NA | TRBJ2-1 | TRBV6-5 | NA | TGTGCCAGCCCCCAGGGGTTCGGGGATGAGCAGTTCTTC | CASPQGFGDEQFF
few | TRBJ2-7 | TRBV12-3/TRBV12-4 | NA | TGTGCCAGCAGTGGGATTTACGAGCAGTACTTC | CASSGIYEQYF
few | TRBJ2-1 | TRBV29-1 | NA | TGCAGCGTTGTCGGACAGAACTCCTACAATGAGCAGTTCTTC | CSVVGQNSYNEQFF
NA | TRBJ2-1 | TRBV20-1 | NA | TGCAGTGCGGAGGGGCTAGCCTATGAGCAGTTCTTC | CSAEGLAYEQFF
many | TRBJ2-5 | TRBV28 | NA | TGTGCCAGCAGTTGGGACAATACATTCCGGGGGACCCAGTACTTC | CASSWDNTFRGTQYF
NA | TRBJ2-1 | TRBV6-1 | TRBD2 | TGTGCCAGCTACCCGGGACTAGCGGGTTCCAATGAGCAGTTCTTC | CASYPGLAGSNEQFF
many | TRBJ2-3 | TRBV12-3/TRBV12-4 | NA | TGTGCCAGCAGCTTAGAGTCCGCAGATACGCAGTATTTT | CASSLESADTQYF
few | TRBJ2-7 | TRBV4-1 | TRBD2 | TGCGCCAGCAGCCAGGGTCCGGGACTAGAGGGCTACGAGCAGTACTTC | CASSQGPGLEGYEQYF
few | TRBJ2-6 | TRBV7-2 | TRBD1 | TGTGCCAGCAGCTTGACAGGGGGCGCTGGGGCCAACGTCCTGACTTTC | CASSLTGGAGANVLTF
NA | TRBJ2-2 | TRBV7-9 | NA | TGTGCCAGCCAGGCTACGAACACCGGGGAGCTGTTTTTT | CASQATNTGELFF
few | TRBJ2-3 | TRBV12-3/TRBV12-4 | TRBD2 | TGTGCCAGCAGGGGACTAGCCCAGACGGATACGCAGTATTTT | CASRGLAQTDTQYF
NA | TRBJ2-7 | TRBV7-2 | TRBD1 | TGTGCCAGCAGCTTTACCGGGACAGGGTTCTACGAGCAGTACTTC | CASSFTGTGFYEQYF
NA | TRBJ2-1 | TRBV7-2 | NA | TGTGCCAGCAGCTCCCAAGGAAGAGGAGGCAATGAGCAGTTCTTC | CASSSQGRGGNEQFF
NA | TRBJ2-2 | TRBV4-3 | NA | TGCGCCAGCAGCCAAGGAGTGGGGATTGGGGCCGGGGAGCTGTTTTTT | CASSQGVGIGAGELFF